Listed below are T cell receptor beta chains from one sample, sequenced in a study of shared clonotypes between healthy human individuals. The protocol was immunoSEQ multiplex PCR, while the TCRdb copy is restricted to in-frame clones and leaves out a portion. The table lists 530,000 or so clones, nearly 80% of them singletons. The sequenced sample consisted of PBMCs. The receptors originated from a woman between 40 and 55 years old in good health. Some clones in this sample may be carry-over from other donors' samples. Each CDR3 is given with its conserved first and last residue. A D gene is named only where the DNA matches it firmly. Size tells how often a clone was seen (once, few, many) or the class of an expanded clone, and some rows leave it out.

CDR3nt	CDR3aa	v_gene	j_gene	d_gene	abundance
TGTGCCAGCAACTCCCCCCGGGACAACGCCGTCCTGACTTTC	CASNSPRDNAVLTF	TRBV11-2	TRBJ2-6	NA	NA
TGTGCCAGCAGCTTCGTGTGGGGTTCAGGGGCCAACGTCCTGACTTTC	CASSFVWGSGANVLTF	TRBV5-4	TRBJ2-6	NA	many
TGTGCCAGCAGCTTCGCACTCTATGGCGAGCAGTACTTC	CASSFALYGEQYF	TRBV6-6	TRBJ2-7	NA	few
TGTGCCAGCAGTGAAATTGGACTCGACAGCAAAGAGACCCAGTACTTC	CASSEIGLDSKETQYF	TRBV6-1	TRBJ2-5	NA	NA
TGCAGCGTTCACAGGGGCTACGAGCAGTACTTC	CSVHRGYEQYF	TRBV29-1	TRBJ2-7	TRBD1	NA
TGCGCCAGCAGTACTGGACCGCTCTACGAGCAGTACTTC	CASSTGPLYEQYF	TRBV10-1	TRBJ2-7	NA	NA
TGTGCCAGCAGAGGGGACTTTTCTTACAATCAGCCCCAGCATTTT	CASRGDFSYNQPQHF	TRBV6-6	TRBJ1-5	NA	NA
TGTGCCAGCAGACCAAAACAGCCCGCAACTAATGAAAAACTGTTTTTT	CASRPKQPATNEKLFF	TRBV27	TRBJ1-4	NA	NA
TGTGCCAGCAGCCCTCGGGCAGGAGACTACAATGAGCAGTTCTTC	CASSPRAGDYNEQFF	TRBV7-2	TRBJ2-1	NA	NA
TGTGCCAGCAGCCAATCGGGGGGCGCCCAGGATGAAAAACTGTTTTTT	CASSQSGGAQDEKLFF	TRBV5-4	TRBJ1-4	NA	NA
TGTGCCAGCCCGAACCGGAGGAAGCCCCAACACTGGATTGAAGCTTTCTTT	CASPNRRKPQHWIEAFF	TRBV28	TRBJ1-1	NA	NA
TGTGCCCGGGGACAGGGCGGCTATGGGCAGTACTTC	CARGQGGYGQYF	TRBV30	TRBJ2-7	TRBD1	NA
TGTGCCAGCTCACCACCGTCGGGAGTTCGTACAGATACGCAGTATTTT	CASSPPSGVRTDTQYF	TRBV18	TRBJ2-3	NA	NA
TGTGCCAGCAGTGACTTAGGGGGGCGGGAGGATGAGCAGTTCTTC	CASSDLGGREDEQFF	TRBV6-1	TRBJ2-1	TRBD2	NA
TGTGCCAGCAGCCAAGTCTGGGGTACTGGAAACACCATATATTTT	CASSQVWGTGNTIYF	TRBV14	TRBJ1-3	NA	many
TGTGCCAGCAGTCTCGGGGGCTCCTACGAGCAGTACTTC	CASSLGGSYEQYF	TRBV28	TRBJ2-7	NA	once
TGTGCCACCAGCCCCGGGACTAGCGGTCTTAGGGGAACGCAGTATTTT	CATSPGTSGLRGTQYF	TRBV15	TRBJ2-3	TRBD2	many
TGTGCCAGCAGAGCAAGCCCTAGCGCCAATGAGCAGTTCTTC	CASRASPSANEQFF	TRBV4-2	TRBJ2-1	NA	few
TGTGCCAGCAGCTTGCAGGGGTTCGAAAAACTGTTTTTT	CASSLQGFEKLFF	TRBV5-4	TRBJ1-4	NA	NA
TGTGCCAGCAGCTCCTTGATAGCCCGAACTAGGTACGAGCAGTACTTC	CASSSLIARTRYEQYF	TRBV11-2	TRBJ2-7	NA	few
TGTGCCTGGAGCCGCAACCGACTAGCGCAAGGGGGGGCAGATACGCAGTATTTT	CAWSRNRLAQGGADTQYF	TRBV30	TRBJ2-3	TRBD2	NA
TGTGCCAGCAGTTTATGGGCAGGGAAGGGCGAGCAGTACTTC	CASSLWAGKGEQYF	TRBV28	TRBJ2-7	NA	NA
TGTGCCAGCAGTTACTCTGGACAGAGATTTTACTATGGCTACACCTTC	CASSYSGQRFYYGYTF	TRBV6-6	TRBJ1-2	NA	once
TGTGCCAGTAGTACCATTCAGGGGGCGCCGGTTGGTCAGTACTTC	CASSTIQGAPVGQYF	TRBV19	TRBJ2-4	TRBD1	NA
TGTGCCAGCAGACAGGGTTGGACCAAAAACATTCAGTACTTC	CASRQGWTKNIQYF	TRBV27	TRBJ2-4	NA	once
TGCAGCGTGGGGGGAGGGCCCTACGAGCAGTACTTC	CSVGGGPYEQYF	TRBV29-1	TRBJ2-7	TRBD2	NA
TGCGCCAGCACGGACAGTCAAGAGACCCAGTACTTC	CASTDSQETQYF	TRBV5-1	TRBJ2-5	NA	NA
TGCGCCAGCAGCAGGGGACTAGCGGGAGGGGAGACCCAGTACTTC	CASSRGLAGGETQYF	TRBV5-1	TRBJ2-5	TRBD2	NA
TGTGCCAGCAGCGTACAGGAGAACTATGGCTACACCTTC	CASSVQENYGYTF	TRBV27	TRBJ1-2	NA	few
TGTGCCAGCAGCTTAGTTGAGGGGACTGAAGCTTTCTTT	CASSLVEGTEAFF	TRBV7-9	TRBJ1-1	NA	NA
TGCAGCGTCCAGGGACCGGTTAGGACAGGCCTATACAATGAGCAGTTCTTC	CSVQGPVRTGLYNEQFF	TRBV29-1	TRBJ2-1	TRBD1	few
TGTGCCAGTAGTATATCGCGGACAGGCCATACGCAGTATTTT	CASSISRTGHTQYF	TRBV19	TRBJ2-3	TRBD1	NA
TGTGCCAGCAGTCCCCTCGGGGGGTTTGGCAATCAGCCCCAGCATTTT	CASSPLGGFGNQPQHF	TRBV28	TRBJ1-5	NA	few
TGTGCCAGCAGTGAAATCAGGGCGAGCACAGATACGCAGTATTTT	CASSEIRASTDTQYF	TRBV2	TRBJ2-3	NA	NA
TGTGCCAGCAGCTTGGCCCCGGGACAGGGGGCAGGTGAGCAGTTCTTC	CASSLAPGQGAGEQFF	TRBV5-4	TRBJ2-1	TRBD1	NA
TGTGCCAGCAGCTTAGAAGGGACAGGGGGCTACTATGGCTACACCTTC	CASSLEGTGGYYGYTF	TRBV7-2	TRBJ1-2	TRBD1	NA
TGTGCCAGCAGCTTGTCGAGGTTCAACTATGGCTACACCTTC	CASSLSRFNYGYTF	TRBV11-1	TRBJ1-2	NA	NA
TGCGCCAGCAGCCCCAGAGGGTTGGGCGGGGAGCTGTTTTTT	CASSPRGLGGELFF	TRBV5-1	TRBJ2-2	NA	NA
TGTGCCAGCGGATTGAGGAATCAGCCCCAGCATTTT	CASGLRNQPQHF	TRBV27	TRBJ1-5	NA	NA
TGTGCCAGCAGCTTAGGCCCCCGGGGGCCCAAAGGGGAGCAGTACTTC	CASSLGPRGPKGEQYF	TRBV7-8	TRBJ2-7	NA	NA
TGTGCCAGCAGGGTACAGGGGCCTAGGGGGGAGACCCAGTACTTC	CASRVQGPRGETQYF	TRBV2	TRBJ2-5	TRBD1	NA
TGTGCCAGCAGTGAGAATAGGGGTGGGGAGACCCAGTACTTC	CASSENRGGETQYF	TRBV2	TRBJ2-5	NA	NA
TGCGCCAGCAGCCAAGGTGGAATACCGGGACAGGGTTCTGAAAAACTGTTTTTT	CASSQGGIPGQGSEKLFF	TRBV4-1	TRBJ1-4	TRBD1	NA
TGTGCCAGCAGTCCACAGGGGGTCTTTGACACCATATATTTT	CASSPQGVFDTIYF	TRBV28	TRBJ1-3	TRBD1	NA
TGCGCCAGCAGCCAAGAACTAGCGGGAGTCGGGGAGCAGTTCTTC	CASSQELAGVGEQFF	TRBV4-3	TRBJ2-1	TRBD2	few
TGTGCCAGCAGCTTAGTACTAGCGGTCACAGATACGCAGTATTTT	CASSLVLAVTDTQYF	TRBV7-2	TRBJ2-3	TRBD2	NA
TGTGCCAGCAGCGCCCCTGCTACTAACCAAGAGACCCAGTACTTC	CASSAPATNQETQYF	TRBV9	TRBJ2-5	NA	NA
TGTGCCTGGAGTGTACGGTTTGGAGGGGCGACAGATACGCAGTATTTT	CAWSVRFGGATDTQYF	TRBV30	TRBJ2-3	NA	NA
TGTGCCAGCTATCGGACTAGCGGGAGGACAGATACGCAGTATTTT	CASYRTSGRTDTQYF	TRBV6-6	TRBJ2-3	TRBD2	NA
TGTGCCAGCAGCCGGACAGGGCCGATCGAGACCCAGTACTTC	CASSRTGPIETQYF	TRBV7-9	TRBJ2-5	TRBD1	few
TGTGCCAGTAGTATAGTCGGAAGAGGAGACTACGAGCAGTACTTC	CASSIVGRGDYEQYF	TRBV19	TRBJ2-7	NA	NA
TGCGCCAGCAGCTTTCGGGACAGGGGACTATGGGATCCAACCAACGGGGAGCTGTTTTTT	CASSFRDRGLWDPTNGELFF	TRBV5-1	TRBJ2-2	TRBD1	NA
TGTGCCAGCACCAAACAGGGAACCAAAAACATTCAGTACTTC	CASTKQGTKNIQYF	TRBV5-5	TRBJ2-4	NA	many